This T cell receptor beta chain came from a study of regulatory T cells in long-lasting Graves disease. Whole-study findings and limits: Tissue studied was limited to peripheral blood, excluding thyroid tissue.

This clonotype was detected ten times or more. Its antigen is unidentified. iRepertoire HTBI primers and Arm-PCR of CDR3 regions built TCR beta libraries. Each CDR3 protein gets one entry after TCRdb re-called the multiplex PCR reads with MiXCR. The sample includes about 420,000 distinct CDR3 sequences, around 15% of them seen just once. Stated time point: newly diagnosed GD, antithyroid drugs for less than 3 months. PBMC-extracted RNA yielded the TCR library. These data also featured in a second study, about T cells in Graves' hyperthyroidism and ophthalmopathy.

Sequences were derived from peripheral blood mononuclear cells (PBMCs), sampled at new diagnosis, from a patient treated with antithyroid drugs. The sequence was obtained from a woman aged 18-29 years with Graves disease.

The CDR3 region has the DNA TGTGCCTGGAGGGCCGCCGGGTACAATGAGCAGTTCTTC. Its protein product is CAWRAAGYNEQFF. This chain connects TRBV30 to TRBJ2-1; no firm D call. CDR1 is GTSNPN, CDR2 SVGIG, per germline (reference sequence). This CDR3 contains 13 residues. V lost 3 bases and J lost 4, with 10 bases in between.